This record looks at one T cell receptor (beta chain) sequence and its context. The antigen is unknown. For TCR beta, libraries came from quantitative 5'-RACE with molecular barcodes. TCRdb reprocessed the 5' RACE reads with MiXCR, giving one entry per CDR3 protein. Here the sample spans about 96,000 distinct CDR3 sequences, 27% being singletons. This sample is drawn from a study of CD8 T cells in ankylosing spondylitis. CDR1 SGHAT and CDR2 FQDESV come from the germline V gene (reference sequence). The CDR3 is 18 amino acids. After removal of 5 bases from V and 2 bases from J, the junction contained 12 bases not matched to a gene. Study-level findings and limits: Reported data indicate significant enrichment of disease-linked clones within matched ankylosing spondylitis synovial fluid. Made up of about eight highly homologous variants, a TCR beta motif appeared characteristic of ankylosing spondylitis blood.

The source is a male donor with ankylosing spondylitis or in good health (not recorded which). Sequenced material: blood, either unsorted or a sorted T cell fraction (not recorded which). This chain links TRBV11-1 with TRBJ2-7, with TRBD2 matching 13 bases. CDR3 nucleotides: TGTGCCAGCAGCCAGAATCCTGGACTAGCGGGAGTAGCCTACGAGCAGTACTTC. It specifies CASSQNPGLAGVAYEQYF.